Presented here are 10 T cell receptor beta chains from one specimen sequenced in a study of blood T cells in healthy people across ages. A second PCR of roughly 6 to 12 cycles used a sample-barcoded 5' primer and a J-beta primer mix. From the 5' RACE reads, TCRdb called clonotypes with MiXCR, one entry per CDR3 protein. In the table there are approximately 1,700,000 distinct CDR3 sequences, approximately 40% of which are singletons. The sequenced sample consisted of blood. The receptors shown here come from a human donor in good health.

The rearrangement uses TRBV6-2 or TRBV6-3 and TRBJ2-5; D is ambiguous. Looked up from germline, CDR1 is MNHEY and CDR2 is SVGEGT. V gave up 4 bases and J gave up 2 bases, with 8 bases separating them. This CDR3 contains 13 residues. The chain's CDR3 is CASSSWQQETQYF. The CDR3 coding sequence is TGTGCCAGCAGTTCGTGGCAGCAAGAGACCCAGTACTTC.

The CDR3 sequence is CASSLTSISGANVLTF. CDR3 sequence (DNA): TGTGCCAGCAGCCTAACCAGTATCTCTGGGGCCAACGTCCTGACTTTC. The rearrangement uses TRBV9 and TRBJ2-6; D is undetermined. V was shortened by 4 bases and J by 0 bases, with 11 bases between the two germline ends. The CDR3 covers 16 residues. CDR1 is SGDLS, CDR2 YYNGEE, per germline.

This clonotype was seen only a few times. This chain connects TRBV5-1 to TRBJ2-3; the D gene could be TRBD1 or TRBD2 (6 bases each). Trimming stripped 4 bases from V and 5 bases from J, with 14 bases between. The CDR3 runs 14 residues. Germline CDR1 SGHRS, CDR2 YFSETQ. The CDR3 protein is CASSVRGPGDTQYF. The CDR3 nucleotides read TGCGCCAGCAGCGTACGGGGGCCGGGAGATACGCAGTATTTT.

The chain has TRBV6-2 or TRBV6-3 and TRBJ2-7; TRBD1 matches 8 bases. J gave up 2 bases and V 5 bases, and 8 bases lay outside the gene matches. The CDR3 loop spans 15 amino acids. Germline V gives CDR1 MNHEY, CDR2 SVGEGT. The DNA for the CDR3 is TGTGCCAGCAGTCAGGACAGGGACGTTCCCTACGAGCAGTACTTC. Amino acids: CASSQDRDVPYEQYF.

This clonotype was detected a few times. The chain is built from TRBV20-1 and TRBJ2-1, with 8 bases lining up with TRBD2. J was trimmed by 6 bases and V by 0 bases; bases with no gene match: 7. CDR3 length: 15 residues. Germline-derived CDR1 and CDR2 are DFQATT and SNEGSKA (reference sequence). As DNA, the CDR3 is TGCAGTGCTAGAGATGTAATAGCGGGGAGCAATGAGCAGTTCTTC. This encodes CSARDVIAGSNEQFF.

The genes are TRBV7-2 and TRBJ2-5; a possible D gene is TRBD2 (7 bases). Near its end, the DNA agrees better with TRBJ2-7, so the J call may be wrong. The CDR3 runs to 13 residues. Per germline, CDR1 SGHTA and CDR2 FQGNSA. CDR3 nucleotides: TGTGCCAGCAGCGGGGGCCGGGGGGTCGAGCAGTACTTC. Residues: CASSGGRGVEQYF.

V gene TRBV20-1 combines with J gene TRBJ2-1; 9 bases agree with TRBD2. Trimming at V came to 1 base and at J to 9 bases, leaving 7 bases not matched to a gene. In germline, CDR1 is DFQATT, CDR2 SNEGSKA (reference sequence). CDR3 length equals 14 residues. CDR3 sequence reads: CSARVGGGASEQFF. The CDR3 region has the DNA TGCAGTGCTAGAGTTGGCGGGGGGGCTAGTGAGCAGTTCTTC.

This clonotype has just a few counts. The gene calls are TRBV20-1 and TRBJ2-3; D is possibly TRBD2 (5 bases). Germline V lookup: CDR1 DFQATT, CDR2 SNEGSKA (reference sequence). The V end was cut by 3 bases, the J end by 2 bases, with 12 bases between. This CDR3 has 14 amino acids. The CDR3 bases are TGCAGTGCTAGCGGGGTCGCCCTCACAGATACGCAGTATTTT. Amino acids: CSASGVALTDTQYF.

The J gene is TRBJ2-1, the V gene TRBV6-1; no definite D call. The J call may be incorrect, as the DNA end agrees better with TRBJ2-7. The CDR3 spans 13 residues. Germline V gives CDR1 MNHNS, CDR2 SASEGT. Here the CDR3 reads CASSEAGFREQYF. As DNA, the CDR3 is TGTGCCAGCAGTGAAGCGGGGTTTCGGGAGCAGTACTTC.

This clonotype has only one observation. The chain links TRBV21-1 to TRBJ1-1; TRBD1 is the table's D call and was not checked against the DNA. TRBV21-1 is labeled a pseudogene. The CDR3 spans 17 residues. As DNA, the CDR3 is TGTGCCAGCAGCTACTTGTGGACAGGGGGCCGGGGAACTGAAGCTTTCTTT. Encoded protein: CASSYLWTGGRGTEAFF.